This TCR beta chain was captured in a study of blood T cell repertoires in COVID-19. The overall study: Donors in the United States, Italy and Spain gave samples during acute or convalescent COVID-19.

Germline V gene sequence: CDR1 SGHNT, CDR2 YENEEA. The CDR3 sequence is 17 residues long. Trimming cost V 5 bases and J 0 bases; bases outside gene matches: 8. In the original analysis: Amplification from reference gene primers served as the basis for estimated nucleated cell counts. Repertoires were generated with immunoSEQ multiplex PCR, while TCRdb's copy carries only in-frame clones and drops some. V and J calls and clone size are given by that table; D and trimming were obtained from the DNA. The repertoire holds 45,000 to 50,000 clones, with 80% to 90% as singletons. Patients of the Seattle cohort, enrolled during active infection, were followed longitudinally. In its sample, this clone was seen once.

This receptor was obtained from a woman older than 75 with COVID-19, enrolled during active disease. The genes are TRBV11-3 and TRBJ2-3; 10 bases agree with TRBD2. The sequenced sample consisted of peripheral blood. The DNA for the CDR3 is TGTGCCAGCAGCGGCGGACTAGCGGATTTTAGCACAGATACGCAGTATTTT. Residues: CASSGGLADFSTDTQYF.